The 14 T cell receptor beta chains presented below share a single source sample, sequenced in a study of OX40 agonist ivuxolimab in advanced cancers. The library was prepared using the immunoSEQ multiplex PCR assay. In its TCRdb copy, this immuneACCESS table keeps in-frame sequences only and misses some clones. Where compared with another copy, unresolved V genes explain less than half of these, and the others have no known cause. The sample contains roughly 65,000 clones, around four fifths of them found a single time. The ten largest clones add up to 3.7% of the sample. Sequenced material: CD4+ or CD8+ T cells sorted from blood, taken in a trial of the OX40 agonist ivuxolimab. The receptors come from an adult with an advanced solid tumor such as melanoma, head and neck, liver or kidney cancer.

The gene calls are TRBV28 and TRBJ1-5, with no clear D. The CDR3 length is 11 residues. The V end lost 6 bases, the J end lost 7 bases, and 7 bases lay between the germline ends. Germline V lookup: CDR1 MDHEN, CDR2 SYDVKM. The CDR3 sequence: CASSSSQPQHF. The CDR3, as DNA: TGTGCCAGCAGCTCGTCCCAGCCCCAGCATTTT.

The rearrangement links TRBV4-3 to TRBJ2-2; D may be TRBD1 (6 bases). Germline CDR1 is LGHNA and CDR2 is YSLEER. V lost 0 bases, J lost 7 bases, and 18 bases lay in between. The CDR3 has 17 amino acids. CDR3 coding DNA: TGCGCCAGCAGCCAAGATCTGGGCAGGGGAATTATCGGGGAGCTGTTTTTT. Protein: CASSQDLGRGIIGELFF.

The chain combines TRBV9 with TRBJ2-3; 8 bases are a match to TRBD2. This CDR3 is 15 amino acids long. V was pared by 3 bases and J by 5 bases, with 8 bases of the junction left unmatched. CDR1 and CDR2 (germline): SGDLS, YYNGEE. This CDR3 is CASSAVVAGKDTQYF. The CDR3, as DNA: TGTGCCAGCAGCGCAGTAGTAGCGGGGAAAGATACGCAGTATTTT.

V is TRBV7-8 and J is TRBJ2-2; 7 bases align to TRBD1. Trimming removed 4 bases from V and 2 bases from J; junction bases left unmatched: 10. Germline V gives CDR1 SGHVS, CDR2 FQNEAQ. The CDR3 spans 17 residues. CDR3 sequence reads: CASSSIEGQANTGELFF. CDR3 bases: TGTGCCAGCAGCTCGATCGAAGGACAGGCTAACACCGGGGAGCTGTTTTTT.

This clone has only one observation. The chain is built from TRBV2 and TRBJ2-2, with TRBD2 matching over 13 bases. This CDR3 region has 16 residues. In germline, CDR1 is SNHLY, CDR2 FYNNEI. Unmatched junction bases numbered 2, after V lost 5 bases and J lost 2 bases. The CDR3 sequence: CASSRLAGGNTGELFF. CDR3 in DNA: TGTGCCAGCAGTCGACTAGCGGGGGGAAACACCGGGGAGCTGTTTTTT.

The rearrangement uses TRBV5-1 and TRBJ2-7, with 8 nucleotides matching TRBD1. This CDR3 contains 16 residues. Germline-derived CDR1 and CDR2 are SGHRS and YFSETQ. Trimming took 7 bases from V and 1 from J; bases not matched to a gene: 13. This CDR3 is CASQQGIRDRSYEQYF. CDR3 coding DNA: TGCGCCAGCCAGCAGGGCATTAGGGACAGGTCCTACGAGCAGTACTTC. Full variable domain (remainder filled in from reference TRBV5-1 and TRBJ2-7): KAGVTQTPRYLIKTRGQQVTLSCSPISGHRSVSWYQQTPGQGLQFLFEYFSETQRNKGNFPGRFSGRQFSNSRSEMNVSTLELGDSALYLCASQQGIRDRSYEQYFGPGTRLTVT.

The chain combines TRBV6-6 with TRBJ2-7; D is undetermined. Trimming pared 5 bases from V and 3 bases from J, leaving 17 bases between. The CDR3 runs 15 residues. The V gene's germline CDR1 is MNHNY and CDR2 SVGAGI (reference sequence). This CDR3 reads CASSDSVGGYYEQYF. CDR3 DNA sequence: TGTGCCAGCAGTGATTCGGTGGGCGGTTACTACGAGCAGTACTTC.

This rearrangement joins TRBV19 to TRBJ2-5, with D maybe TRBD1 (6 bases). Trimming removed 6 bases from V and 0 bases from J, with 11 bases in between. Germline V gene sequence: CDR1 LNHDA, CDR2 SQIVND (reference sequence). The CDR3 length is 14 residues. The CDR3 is CASSHQGNQETQYF. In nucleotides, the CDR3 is TGTGCCAGTAGCCATCAGGGGAACCAAGAGACCCAGTACTTC.

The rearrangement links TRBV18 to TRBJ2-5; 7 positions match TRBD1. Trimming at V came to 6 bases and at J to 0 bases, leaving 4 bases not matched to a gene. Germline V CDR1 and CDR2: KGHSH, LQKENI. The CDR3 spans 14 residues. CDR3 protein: CASSPGTDQETQYF. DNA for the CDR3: TGTGCCAGCTCGCCCGGGACAGACCAAGAGACCCAGTACTTC.

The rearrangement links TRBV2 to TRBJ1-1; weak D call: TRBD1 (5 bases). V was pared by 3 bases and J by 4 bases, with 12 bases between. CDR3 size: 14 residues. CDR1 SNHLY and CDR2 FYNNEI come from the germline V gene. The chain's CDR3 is CASSDWQGPTEAFF. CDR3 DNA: TGTGCCAGCAGTGATTGGCAGGGCCCCACTGAAGCTTTCTTT.

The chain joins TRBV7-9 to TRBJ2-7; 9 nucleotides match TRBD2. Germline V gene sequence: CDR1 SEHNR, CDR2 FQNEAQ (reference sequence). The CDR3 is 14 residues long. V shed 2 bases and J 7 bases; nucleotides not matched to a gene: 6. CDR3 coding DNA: TGTGCCAGCAGCTTACGGACTAGCGTCGAAGAGCAGTACTTC. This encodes CASSLRTSVEEQYF.

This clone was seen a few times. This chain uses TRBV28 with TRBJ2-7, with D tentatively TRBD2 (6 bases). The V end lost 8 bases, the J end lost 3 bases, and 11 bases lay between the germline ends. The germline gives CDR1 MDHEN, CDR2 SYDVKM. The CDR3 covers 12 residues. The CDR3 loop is CASEGLNYEQYF. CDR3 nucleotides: TGTGCCAGCGAGGGACTCAACTACGAGCAGTACTTC. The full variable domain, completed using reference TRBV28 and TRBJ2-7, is DVKVTQSSRYLVKRTGEKVFLECVQDMDHENMFWYRQDPGLGLRLIYFSYDVKMKEKGDIPEGYSVSREKKERFSLILESASTNQTSMYLCASEGLNYEQYFGPGTRLTVT.

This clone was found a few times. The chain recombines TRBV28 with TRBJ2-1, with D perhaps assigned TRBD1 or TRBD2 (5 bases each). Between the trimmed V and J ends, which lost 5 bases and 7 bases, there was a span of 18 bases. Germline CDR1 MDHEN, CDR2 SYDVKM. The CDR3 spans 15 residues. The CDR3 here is CASSLGELTLNEQFF. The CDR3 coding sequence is TGTGCCAGCAGTCTGGGGGAATTAACTCTTAATGAGCAGTTCTTC.

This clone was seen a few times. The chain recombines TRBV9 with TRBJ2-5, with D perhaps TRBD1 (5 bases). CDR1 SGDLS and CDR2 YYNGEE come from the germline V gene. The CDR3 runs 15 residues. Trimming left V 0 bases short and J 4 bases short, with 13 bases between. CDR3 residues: CASSVGVAGLETQYF. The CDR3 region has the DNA TGTGCCAGCAGCGTAGGGGTGGCAGGGCTAGAGACCCAGTACTTC.